This TCR beta chain is drawn from a study of cytomegalovirus exposure and HLA in healthy donors. This CDR3 has 14 amino acids. CDR1 and CDR2 (germline): SGHTA, FQGNSA. V was shortened by 1 base and J by 3 bases, with 9 bases between the two germline ends. Broader study findings: Later analysis found that TCR beta chains associated with HLA were more clonally expanded than other, equally common chains.

PCR amplification relied on 60 Vbeta primers (plus 13 Jbeta primers). The table came from immunoSEQ multiplex PCR; TCRdb's copy has only in-frame clones and leaves some out. The sample yields about 180,000 clones, approximately 80% seen once. A note on this clone: What it recognizes is unknown.

This chain links TRBV7-2 with TRBJ1-1; D unclear. This clonotype originated in a woman aged 18-30 years in good health and CMV-seropositive. The sequenced sample was PBMCs. DNA of the CDR3: TGTGCCAGCAGCTTAGTAGTTATTGACACTGAAGCTTTCTTT. Amino acid sequence: CASSLVVIDTEAFF.